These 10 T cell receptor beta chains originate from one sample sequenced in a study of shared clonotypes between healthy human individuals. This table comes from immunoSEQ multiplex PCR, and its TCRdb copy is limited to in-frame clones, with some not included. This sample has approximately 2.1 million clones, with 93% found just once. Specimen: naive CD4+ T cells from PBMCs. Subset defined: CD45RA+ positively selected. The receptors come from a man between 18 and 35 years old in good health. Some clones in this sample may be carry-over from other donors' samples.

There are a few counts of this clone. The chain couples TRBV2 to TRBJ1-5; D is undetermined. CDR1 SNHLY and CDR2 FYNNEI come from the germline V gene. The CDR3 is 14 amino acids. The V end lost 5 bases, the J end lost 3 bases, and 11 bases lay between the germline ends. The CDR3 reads CASSRDTDNQPQHF. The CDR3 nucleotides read TGTGCCAGCAGTCGAGACACCGACAATCAGCCCCAGCATTTT.

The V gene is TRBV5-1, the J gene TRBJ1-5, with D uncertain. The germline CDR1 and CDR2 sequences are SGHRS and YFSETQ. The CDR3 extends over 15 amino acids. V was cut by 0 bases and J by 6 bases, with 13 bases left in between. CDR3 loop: CASSLDAGSGQPQHF. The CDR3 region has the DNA TGCGCCAGCAGCTTGGATGCGGGTTCGGGTCAGCCCCAGCATTTT. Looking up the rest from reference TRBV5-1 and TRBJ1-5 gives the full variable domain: KAGVTQTPRYLIKTRGQQVTLSCSPISGHRSVSWYQQTPGQGLQFLFEYFSETQRNKGNFPGRFSGRQFSNSRSEMNVSTLELGDSALYLCASSLDAGSGQPQHFGDGTRLSIL.

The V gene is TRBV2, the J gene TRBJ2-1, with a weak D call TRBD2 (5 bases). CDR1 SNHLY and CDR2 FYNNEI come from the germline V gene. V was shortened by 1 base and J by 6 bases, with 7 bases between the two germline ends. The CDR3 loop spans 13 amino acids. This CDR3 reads CASSEEAGNEQFF. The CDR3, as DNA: TGTGCCAGCAGTGAAGAGGCGGGCAATGAGCAGTTCTTC.

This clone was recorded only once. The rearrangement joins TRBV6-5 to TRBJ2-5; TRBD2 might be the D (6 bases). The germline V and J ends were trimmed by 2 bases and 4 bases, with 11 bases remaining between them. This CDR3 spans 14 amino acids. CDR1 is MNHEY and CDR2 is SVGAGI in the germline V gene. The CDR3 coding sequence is TGTGCCAGCAGTTACGGGGTGGGAGGAGAGACCCAGTACTTC. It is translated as CASSYGVGGETQYF.

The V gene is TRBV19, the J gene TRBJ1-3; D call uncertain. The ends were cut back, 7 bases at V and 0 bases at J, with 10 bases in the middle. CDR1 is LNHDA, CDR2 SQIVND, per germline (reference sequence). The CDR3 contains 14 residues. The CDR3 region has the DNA TGTGCCAGTAAGAGTAACGGCTCTGGAAACACCATATATTTT. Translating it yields CASKSNGSGNTIYF.

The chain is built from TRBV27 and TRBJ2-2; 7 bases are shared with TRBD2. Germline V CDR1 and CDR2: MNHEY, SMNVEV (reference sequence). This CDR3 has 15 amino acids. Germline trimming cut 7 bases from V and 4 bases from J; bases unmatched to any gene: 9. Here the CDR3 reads CASTLGQRGTGELFF. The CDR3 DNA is TGTGCCAGCACCCTCGGCCAGCGGGGCACCGGGGAGCTGTTTTTT.

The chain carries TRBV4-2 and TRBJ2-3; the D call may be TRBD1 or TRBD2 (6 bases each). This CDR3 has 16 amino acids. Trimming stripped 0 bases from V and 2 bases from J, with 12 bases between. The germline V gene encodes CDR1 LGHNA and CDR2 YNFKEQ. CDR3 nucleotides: TGTGCCAGCAGCCAAGATGAGTGGGGGGCCACAGATACGCAGTATTTT. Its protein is CASSQDEWGATDTQYF.

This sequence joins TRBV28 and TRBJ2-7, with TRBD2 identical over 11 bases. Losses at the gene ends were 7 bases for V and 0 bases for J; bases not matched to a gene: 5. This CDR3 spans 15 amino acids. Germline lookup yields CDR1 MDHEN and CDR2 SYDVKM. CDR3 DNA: TGTGCCAGCACCCCACTAGCGGGGGCCTCCTACGAGCAGTACTTC. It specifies CASTPLAGASYEQYF.

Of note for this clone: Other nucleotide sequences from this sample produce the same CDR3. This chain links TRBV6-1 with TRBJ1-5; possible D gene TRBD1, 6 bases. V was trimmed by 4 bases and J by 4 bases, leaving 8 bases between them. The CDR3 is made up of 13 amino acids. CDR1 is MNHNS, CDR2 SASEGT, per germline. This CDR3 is CASSVQGNQPQHF. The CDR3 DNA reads TGTGCCAGCAGTGTCCAGGGGAATCAGCCCCAGCATTTT.

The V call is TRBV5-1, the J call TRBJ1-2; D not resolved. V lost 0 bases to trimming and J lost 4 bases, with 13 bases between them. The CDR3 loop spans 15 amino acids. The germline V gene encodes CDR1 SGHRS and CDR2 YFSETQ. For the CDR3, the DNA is TGCGCCAGCAGCTTGGTCGGGGAGGCCAGCTATGGCTACACCTTC. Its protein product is CASSLVGEASYGYTF.